These 17 T cell receptor beta chains came from one sample sequenced in a study of shared T cell receptors in the human thymus. Assay used: immunoSEQ multiplex PCR; TCRdb lists only in-frame clones, some missing. The sample yields 700,000 to 750,000 clones, 80% to 90% seen once. The same sample was also used in a study of human thymus T cells.

The sequencing input was thymocytes. These receptors were obtained from a girl in the first two years of life with a congenital heart defect.

This chain joins TRBV28 and TRBJ1-1; the D is unclear. The CDR3 contains 12 residues. Germline V gene sequence: CDR1 MDHEN, CDR2 SYDVKM. V was cut by 10 bases and J by 3 bases, with 12 bases left in between. CDR3 sequence (DNA): TGTGCCATCCAGCGCAAAGACACTGAAGCTTTCTTT. Translation: CAIQRKDTEAFF.

This clone was seen only once. This chain uses TRBV27 with TRBJ2-2; D not certain. Looked up from germline, CDR1 is MNHEY and CDR2 is SMNVEV (reference sequence). V shed 2 bases and J shed 7 bases, with 23 bases lying between them. The CDR3 sequence is 18 residues long. This CDR3 is CASSLNSPLRENDGELFF. CDR3 nucleotides: TGTGCCAGCAGTTTAAACAGCCCTTTGCGAGAGAATGACGGGGAGCTGTTTTTT.

The V and J genes are TRBV4-3 and TRBJ1-4; a weak D match, TRBD1 (5 bases). CDR3 length equals 22 residues. The V end was cut by 3 bases, the J end by 4 bases, with 33 bases between. Germline CDR1 and CDR2: LGHNA and YSLEER. Here the CDR3 DNA reads TGCGCCAGCAGCCATAGGGTGTTGGGACTTGGGCCCTACCTTGGGGATAATGAAAAACTGTTTTTT. Its translation is CASSHRVLGLGPYLGDNEKLFF.

The V and J genes are TRBV19 and TRBJ1-4, with a tentative D call TRBD1 (6 bases). This CDR3 region has 13 residues. Deletions cut 9 bases from V and 4 bases from J, with 12 bases between. CDR1 is LNHDA, CDR2 SQIVND, per germline (reference sequence). The CDR3 sequence: CASRGQYNEKLFF. In DNA form, the CDR3 reads TGTGCCAGCAGAGGACAGTATAATGAAAAACTGTTTTTT.

On this clone itself: This specimen includes other DNA sequences encoding the same CDR3. The V and J genes are TRBV28 and TRBJ1-5, with 7 bases lining up with TRBD1. The V gene end was trimmed by 6 bases and the J gene end by 2 bases; junction bases not matched to a gene: 4. Per germline, CDR1 MDHEN and CDR2 SYDVKM. The CDR3 consists of 14 residues. In DNA form, the CDR3 reads TGTGCCAGCAGCACGGGGACAGGCAATCAGCCCCAGCATTTT. It specifies CASSTGTGNQPQHF.

The J gene is TRBJ2-2, the V gene TRBV5-4; D is perhaps TRBD2 (6 bases). The CDR3 covers 20 residues. CDR1 and CDR2 from the germline V gene are SGHNT and YYREEE (reference sequence). V dropped 0 bases and J dropped 0 bases, with 21 bases sitting between them. CDR3 sequence reads: CASSLVGGPHQISNTGELFF. The DNA of the CDR3 is TGTGCCAGCAGCTTGGTGGGGGGTCCCCATCAAATTTCGAACACCGGGGAGCTGTTTTTT.

The chain has TRBV5-4 and TRBJ2-5; D may be TRBD1 (5 bases). Germline V gene lookup returns CDR1 SGHNT and CDR2 YYREEE (reference sequence). The CDR3 has 15 amino acids. Trimming pared 1 base from V and 5 bases from J, leaving 15 bases between. The CDR3 reads CASSLSWTPGETQYF. CDR3 DNA sequence: TGTGCCAGCAGCTTGAGTTGGACACCCGGGGAGACCCAGTACTTC.

The chain uses TRBV2 and TRBJ2-1; D gene unclear. The CDR3 has 15 amino acids. CDR1 and CDR2 (germline): SNHLY, FYNNEI. The V end was cut by 7 bases, the J end by 3 bases, with 16 bases between. The DNA for the CDR3 is TGTGCCAGCAACCGAACCCGACTCATCTACAATGAGCAGTTCTTC. Protein: CASNRTRLIYNEQFF.

The genes are TRBV19 and TRBJ1-5, with D perhaps matching TRBD1 (5 bases). In germline, CDR1 is LNHDA, CDR2 SQIVND (reference sequence). This CDR3 contains 14 residues. V was trimmed by 3 bases and J by 5 bases, leaving 11 bases between them. CDR3 sequence: CASSMVDIHQPQHF. CDR3 bases: TGTGCCAGTAGTATGGTGGACATCCATCAGCCCCAGCATTTT.

The chain couples TRBV19 to TRBJ2-2, with TRBD1 matching over 9 bases. The CDR3 runs 16 residues. Trimming removed 6 bases from V and 4 bases from J; junction bases left unmatched: 9. Germline loops: CDR1 LNHDA, CDR2 SQIVND (reference sequence). The CDR3 protein is CASSHRDRDRTGELFF. As DNA, the CDR3 is TGTGCCAGTAGCCACCGGGACAGGGATCGCACCGGGGAGCTGTTTTTT.

The gene calls are TRBV12-5 and TRBJ1-5, with unresolved D. The CDR3 length is 17 residues. Germline CDR1 is LGHNT and CDR2 is FRNRAP. V was trimmed by 0 bases and J by 0 bases, leaving 12 bases between them. CDR3 protein: CASGLVGSRYSNQPQHF. Here the CDR3 DNA reads TGTGCTAGTGGTTTGGTCGGGAGCCGATATAGCAATCAGCCCCAGCATTTT. The complete variable domain, with remaining parts taken from reference TRBV12-5 and TRBJ1-5, reads DARVTQTPRHKVTEMGQEVTMRCQPILGHNTVFWYRQTMMQGLELLAYFRNRAPLDDSGMPKDRFSAEMPDATLATLKIQPSEPRDSAVYFCASGLVGSRYSNQPQHFGDGTRLSIL.

V and J are TRBV15 and TRBJ2-4; 8 bases are shared with TRBD2. The ends lost 0 bases at V and 4 bases at J; junction bases unmatched: 14. CDR1 and CDR2 from the germline V gene are LNHNV and YYDKDF (reference sequence). The CDR3 extends over 19 amino acids. CDR3 nucleotide sequence: TGTGCCACCAGCAGAGATCCCACTCTTGCGCGGGGGGATAAAAACATTCAGTACTTC. Protein: CATSRDPTLARGDKNIQYF.

The chain uses TRBV4-3 and TRBJ1-2, with 9 bases that match TRBD1. J was trimmed by 6 bases and V by 4 bases; bases with no gene match: 6. Germline V gene sequence: CDR1 LGHNA, CDR2 YSLEER. CDR3 length: 14 residues. CDR3 sequence (DNA): TGCGCCAGCAGCCGGACAGGGGAAAGGAATGGCTACACCTTC. Protein: CASSRTGERNGYTF.

This chain joins TRBV9 and TRBJ2-2; D remains unclear. Trimming shortened V by 0 bases and J by 8 bases, and 14 bases separated the two germline ends. Germline lookup yields CDR1 SGDLS and CDR2 YYNGEE. The CDR3 covers 15 residues. The CDR3 nucleotides read TGTGCCAGCAGCGTAGTATGGCCACCAATTGGGGAGCTGTTTTTT. As protein: CASSVVWPPIGELFF. The full variable domain, in which reference TRBV9 and TRBJ2-2 provide the parts outside the CDR3, is DSGVTQTPKHLITATGQRVTLRCSPRSGDLSVYWYQQSLDQGLQFLIQYYNGEERAKGNILERFSAQQFPDLHSELNLSSLELGDSALYFCASSVVWPPIGELFFGEGSRLTVL.

This chain connects TRBV5-1 to TRBJ2-3, with D tentatively TRBD2 (6 bases). V was shortened by 2 bases and J by 4 bases, with 14 bases between the two germline ends. The CDR3 is 15 residues long. The germline CDR1 and CDR2 sequences are SGHRS and YFSETQ. The CDR3 DNA reads as TGCGCCAGCAGCTTCGCGGCGGGGAACCCAGATACGCAGTATTTT. It encodes CASSFAAGNPDTQYF.

The gene calls are TRBV28 and TRBJ2-7, with TRBD2 identical over 9 bases. The V segment lost 2 bases and the J segment 5 bases; nucleotides outside the gene matches: 7. The germline gives CDR1 MDHEN, CDR2 SYDVKM. This CDR3 spans 15 amino acids. The CDR3 loop reads CASSLQAGGIHEQYF. In DNA form, the CDR3 reads TGTGCCAGCAGTTTACAAGCGGGGGGAATCCACGAGCAGTACTTC.

V usage is TRBV6-4 and J usage is TRBJ1-2; 9 nucleotides align to TRBD1. The length of the CDR3 is 17 residues. The V and J ends lost 4 bases and 5 bases, in that order; junction bases with no gene match: 14. Germline V CDR1 and CDR2: MRHNA, SNTAGT. As DNA, the CDR3 is TGTGCCAGCAGTGCCGCGACAGGGGGATCAACTAGGTATGGCTACACCTTC. It specifies CASSAATGGSTRYGYTF.